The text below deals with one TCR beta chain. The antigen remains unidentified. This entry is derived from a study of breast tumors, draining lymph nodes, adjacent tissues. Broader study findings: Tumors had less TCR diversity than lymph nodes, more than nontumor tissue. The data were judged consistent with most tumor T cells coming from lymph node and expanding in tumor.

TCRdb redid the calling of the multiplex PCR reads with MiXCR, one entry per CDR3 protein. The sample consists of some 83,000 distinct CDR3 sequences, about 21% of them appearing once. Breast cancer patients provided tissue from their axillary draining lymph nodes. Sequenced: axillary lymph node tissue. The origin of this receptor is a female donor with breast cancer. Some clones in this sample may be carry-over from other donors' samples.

The CDR3 reads CASSHEVRLAGANTGELFF. The CDR3 nucleotides read TGTGCCAGCAGCCACGAAGTGAGACTAGCGGGAGCCAACACCGGGGAGCTGTTTTTT. The chain is built from TRBV3-1 and TRBJ2-2; 12 bases map to TRBD2. The CDR3 sequence is 19 residues long. Trimming took 3 bases from V and 2 from J; bases not matched to a gene: 10. Per the germline V gene, CDR1 is LGHDT and CDR2 is YNNKEL (reference sequence).